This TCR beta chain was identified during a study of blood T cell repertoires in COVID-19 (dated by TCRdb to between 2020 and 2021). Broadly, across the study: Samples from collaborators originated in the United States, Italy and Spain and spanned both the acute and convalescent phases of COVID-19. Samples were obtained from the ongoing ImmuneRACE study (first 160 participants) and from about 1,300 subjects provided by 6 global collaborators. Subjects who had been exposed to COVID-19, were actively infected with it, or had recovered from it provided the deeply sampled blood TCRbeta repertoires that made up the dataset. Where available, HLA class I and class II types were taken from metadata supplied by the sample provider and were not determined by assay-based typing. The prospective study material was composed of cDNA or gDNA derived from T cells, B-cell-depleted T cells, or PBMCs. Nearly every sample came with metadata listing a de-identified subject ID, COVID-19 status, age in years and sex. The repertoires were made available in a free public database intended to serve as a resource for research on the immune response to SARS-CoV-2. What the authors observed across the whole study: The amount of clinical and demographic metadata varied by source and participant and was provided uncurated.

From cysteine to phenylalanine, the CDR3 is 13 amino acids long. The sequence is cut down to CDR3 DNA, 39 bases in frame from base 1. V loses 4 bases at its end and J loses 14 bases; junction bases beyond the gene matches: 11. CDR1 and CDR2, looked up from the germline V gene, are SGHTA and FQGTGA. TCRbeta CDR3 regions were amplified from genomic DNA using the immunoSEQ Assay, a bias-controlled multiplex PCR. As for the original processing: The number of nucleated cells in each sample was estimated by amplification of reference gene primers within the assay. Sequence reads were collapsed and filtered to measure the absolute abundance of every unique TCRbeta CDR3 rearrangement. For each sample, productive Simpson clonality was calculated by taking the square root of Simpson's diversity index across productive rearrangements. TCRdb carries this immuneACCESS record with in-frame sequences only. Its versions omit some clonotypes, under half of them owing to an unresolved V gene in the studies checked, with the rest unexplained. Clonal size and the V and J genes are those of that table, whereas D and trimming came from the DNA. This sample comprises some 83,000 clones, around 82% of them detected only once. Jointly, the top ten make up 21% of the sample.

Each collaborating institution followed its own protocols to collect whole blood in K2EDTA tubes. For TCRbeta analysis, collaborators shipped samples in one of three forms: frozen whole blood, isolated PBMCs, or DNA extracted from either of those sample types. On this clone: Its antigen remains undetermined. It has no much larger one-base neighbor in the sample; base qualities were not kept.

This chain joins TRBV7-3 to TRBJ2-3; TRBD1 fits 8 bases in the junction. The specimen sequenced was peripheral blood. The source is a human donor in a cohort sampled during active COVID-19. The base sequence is TGTGCCAGCAGCTCAGCGGCGCAGGGGGCTCGGTATTTT. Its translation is CASSSAAQGARYF.